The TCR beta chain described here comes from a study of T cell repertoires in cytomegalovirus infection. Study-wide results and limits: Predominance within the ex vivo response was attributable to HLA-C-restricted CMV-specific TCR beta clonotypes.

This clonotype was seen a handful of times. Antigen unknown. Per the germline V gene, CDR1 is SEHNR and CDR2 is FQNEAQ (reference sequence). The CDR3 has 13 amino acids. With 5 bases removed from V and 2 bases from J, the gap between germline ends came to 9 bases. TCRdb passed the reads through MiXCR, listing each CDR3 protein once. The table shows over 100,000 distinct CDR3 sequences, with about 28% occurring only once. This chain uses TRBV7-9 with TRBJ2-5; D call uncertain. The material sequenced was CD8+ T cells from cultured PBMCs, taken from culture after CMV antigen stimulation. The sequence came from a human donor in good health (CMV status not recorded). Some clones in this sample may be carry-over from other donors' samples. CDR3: CASSADGQETQYF. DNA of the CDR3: TGTGCCAGCAGCGCGGACGGACAAGAGACCCAGTACTTC.